This T cell receptor beta chain was captured in a study of monozygotic twins with inflammatory bowel disease. Blood samples measuring roughly 2.6 ml were taken per donor. The CDR3 consists of 14 residues. The germline V gene has CDR1 SEHNR and CDR2 FQNEAQ (reference sequence). A template switching step added UMIs, each with a 6-nucleotide sample barcode. TCRdb re-called the 5' RACE reads, yielding one record per CDR3 amino acid sequence without DNA. The sample's table shows some 440,000 distinct CDR3 sequences. The chain combines TRBV7-9 with TRBJ2-7. The sequenced material came from blood. The clonotype originates from a human donor with ulcerative colitis or Crohn's disease, or a healthy co-twin of an affected twin (not recorded which). This CDR3 reads CASSLSGGPYEQYF.